This T cell receptor beta chain stems from a study of blood T cell repertoires in COVID-19. The overall study: Acute and convalescent COVID-19 specimens originated in the United States, Italy and Spain. The analysed material was cDNA or gDNA that came from T cells, B-cell-depleted T cells, or PBMCs.

Symptom resolution, clearance, or two negative PCRs marked the recovered donors of Cohort 3. The CDR3 consists of 15 residues. After removal of 4 bases from V and 5 bases from J, the junction contained 8 bases not matched to a gene. Germline-derived CDR1 and CDR2 are SGHDN and FVKESK. Original data processing: Amplifying reference gene primers gave estimates of nucleated cell counts. Using immunoSEQ multiplex PCR, the repertoire was profiled, and TCRdb retains in-frame clones only, with some absent. That table gives V, J and clone size, and the DNA gave D and trimming. The table lists about 170,000 clones, approximately 80% of them singletons, with over 9.5% in the top ten.

The sequencing sample was made of PBMCs or T cells enriched from blood (not recorded which). The chain couples TRBV14 to TRBJ2-5; 9 nucleotides align to TRBD1. This sequence was found in a man in his forties or fifties who had recovered from COVID-19. CDR3 sequence (DNA): TGTGCCAGCAGCCCTCCGGGACAGGGTCCGGAGACCCAGTACTTC. It yields the protein CASSPPGQGPETQYF.